This T cell receptor beta chain was recovered during a study of cytomegalovirus exposure and HLA in healthy donors. Concerning this clone: Its antigen is unidentified.

V was shortened by 1 base and J by 6 bases, with 7 bases between the two germline ends. This CDR3 is 13 amino acids long. Per germline, CDR1 SGHTA and CDR2 FQGTGA. Study results and limitations: Under in vitro conditions, a few CMV-associated chains were confirmed as specific for CMV antigens. Reportedly, HLA-A and HLA-B alleles of most subjects were accurately predicted from TCR beta.

A multiplex PCR was run with 60 Vbeta primers and 13 Jbeta primers. Clones were sequenced by immunoSEQ multiplex PCR, and TCRdb holds only the in-frame ones, with some missing. Of roughly 110,000 clones listed, around 78% are singletons. The TCR comes from a young man in good health and CMV-seronegative. The rearrangement links TRBV7-3 to TRBJ1-5; no reliable D call. The specimen sequenced was PBMCs. The CDR3 DNA reads TGTGCCAGCAGCTTAAGTCTCGGTCAGCCCCAGCATTTT. This encodes CASSLSLGQPQHF.